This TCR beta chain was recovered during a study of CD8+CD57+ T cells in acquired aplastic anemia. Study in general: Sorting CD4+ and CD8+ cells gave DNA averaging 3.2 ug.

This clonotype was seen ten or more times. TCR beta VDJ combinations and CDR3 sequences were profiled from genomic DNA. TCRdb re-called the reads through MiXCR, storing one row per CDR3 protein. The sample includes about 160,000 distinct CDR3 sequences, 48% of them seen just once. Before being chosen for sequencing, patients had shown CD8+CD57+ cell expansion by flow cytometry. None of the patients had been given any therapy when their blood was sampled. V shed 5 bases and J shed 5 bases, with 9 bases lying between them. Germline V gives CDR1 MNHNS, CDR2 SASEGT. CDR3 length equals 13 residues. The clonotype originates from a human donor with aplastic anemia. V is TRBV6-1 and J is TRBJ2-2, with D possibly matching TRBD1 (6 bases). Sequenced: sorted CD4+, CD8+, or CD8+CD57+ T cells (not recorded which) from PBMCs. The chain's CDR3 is CASSRTGTGELFF. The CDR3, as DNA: TGTGCCAGCAGTCGTACAGGGACCGGGGAGCTGTTTTTT.